These 25 T cell receptor beta chains were all obtained from the same sample, sequenced in a study of T cell responses to AZD1222 COVID-19 vaccine. Some clones are missing from TCRdb's copy, which holds only in-frame ones; the method was immunoSEQ multiplex PCR. The top ten hold about 1.4% of the sample, which has 150,000 to 180,000 clones, more than 85% seen once. The source material was peripheral blood, sampled 28 days after the second AZD1222 dose. These receptors originate from an adult who received the AZD1222 COVID-19 vaccine.

This chain connects TRBV7-9 to TRBJ2-7, with D uncertain. CDR1 and CDR2 (germline): SEHNR, FQNEAQ (reference sequence). This CDR3 contains 14 residues. V lost 6 bases, J lost 0 bases, and 12 bases lay in between. The CDR3 region has the DNA TGTGCCAGCAGTCAAGTCCCCAGCTCCTACGAGCAGTACTTC. This translates into CASSQVPSSYEQYF.

This clone was counted once. This chain joins TRBV24-1 and TRBJ2-4; TRBD2 aligns across 8 bases. CDR3 size: 16 residues. Trimming at V came to 4 bases and at J to 1 base, leaving 5 bases not matched to a gene. From germline, CDR1 is KGHDR and CDR2 SFDVKD. The CDR3 protein is CATSEGSGSAKNIQYF. CDR3 nucleotides: TGTGCCACCAGTGAGGGGAGCGGGAGCGCCAAAAACATTCAGTACTTC.

The chain links TRBV7-2 to TRBJ2-3, with D unclear. The CDR3 totals 15 residues. Trimming removed 5 bases at V and 9 bases at J, with 21 bases between. Per germline, CDR1 SGHTA and CDR2 FQGNSA. The CDR3 sequence: CASSRQSTREETQYF. Written as DNA, the CDR3 is TGTGCCAGCAGCCGCCAATCGACACGAGAGGAGACGCAGTATTTT.

This clone was counted a few times. The chain has TRBV6-4 and TRBJ1-5; a weak D match, TRBD1 (5 bases). Trimming shortened V by 2 bases and J by 3 bases, and 11 bases separated the two germline ends. The CDR3 contains 15 residues. Germline V CDR1 and CDR2: MRHNA, SNTAGT. The CDR3 reads CASSDPQGTNQPQHF. CDR3 coding DNA: TGTGCCAGCAGTGACCCCCAGGGAACCAATCAGCCCCAGCATTTT.

The chain couples TRBV6-4 to TRBJ2-5; D not certain. The CDR3 runs 15 residues. V was shortened by 6 bases and J by 5 bases, with 19 bases between the two germline ends. Germline CDR1 MRHNA, CDR2 SNTAGT. In DNA, the CDR3 is TGTGCCAGCAGGTGTTGGCGCCAAACCGGGGAGACCCAGTACTTC. It encodes CASRCWRQTGETQYF.

This sequence joins TRBV4-2 and TRBJ1-3; 8 nucleotides agree with TRBD1. CDR1 is LGHNA, CDR2 YNFKEQ, per germline. The CDR3 consists of 16 residues. V gave up 0 bases and J gave up 0 bases; unmatched junction bases: 1. The CDR3 bases are TGTGCCAGCAGCCAAGATACAGGGGGCTCTGGAAACACCATATATTTT. Its translation: CASSQDTGGSGNTIYF.

The V gene is TRBV9, the J gene TRBJ2-7; 10 nucleotides match TRBD2. V gave up 3 bases and J gave up 4 bases; unmatched junction bases: 4. CDR3 length equals 14 residues. Per germline, CDR1 SGDLS and CDR2 YYNGEE. The CDR3 loop reads CASSASGRPYEQYF. CDR3 coding DNA: TGTGCCAGCAGCGCTAGCGGGAGACCGTACGAGCAGTACTTC. The full variable domain, completed using reference TRBV9 and TRBJ2-7, is DSGVTQTPKHLITATGQRVTLRCSPRSGDLSVYWYQQSLDQGLQFLIQYYNGEERAKGNILERFSAQQFPDLHSELNLSSLELGDSALYFCASSASGRPYEQYFGPGTRLTVT.

This chain uses TRBV6-5 with TRBJ1-2; 8 bases are a match to TRBD1. The CDR3 is made up of 14 amino acids. Germline V gene sequence: CDR1 MNHEY, CDR2 SVGAGI. V lost 1 base to trimming and J lost 2 bases; unmatched junction nucleotides: 0. CDR3 DNA sequence: TGTGCCAGCAGTTACTACAGGGGGAACTATGGCTACACCTTC. It translates to CASSYYRGNYGYTF.

The genes are TRBV19 and TRBJ1-2; D is ambiguous. CDR1 and CDR2 from the germline V gene are LNHDA and SQIVND (reference sequence). There are 11 residues in the CDR3. V shed 3 bases and J shed 6 bases, with 5 bases lying between them. In DNA form, the CDR3 reads TGTGCCAGTAGTATTGGACATGGCTACACCTTC. Translated: CASSIGHGYTF.

This sequence joins TRBV19 and TRBJ2-7; a possible D gene is TRBD1 (6 bases). Germline V gene sequence: CDR1 LNHDA, CDR2 SQIVND (reference sequence). The CDR3 is made up of 15 amino acids. V was pared by 2 bases and J by 0 bases, with 11 bases between. DNA of the CDR3: TGTGCCAGTAGTATACAGGGGCCCAGCTCCTACGAGCAGTACTTC. It specifies CASSIQGPSSYEQYF. The entire variable domain, with the rest obtained from reference TRBV19 and TRBJ2-7, is as follows: DGGITQSPKYLFRKEGQNVTLSCEQNLNHDAMYWYRQDPGQGLRLIYYSQIVNDFQKGDIAEGYSVSREKKESFPLTVTSAQKNPTAFYLCASSIQGPSSYEQYFGPGTRLTVT.

The chain couples TRBV7-2 to TRBJ2-2; 7 nucleotides match TRBD2. Germline V gene data show CDR1 as SGHTA and CDR2 as FQGNSA. This CDR3 spans 16 amino acids. Trimming at V came to 2 bases and at J to 7 bases, leaving 10 bases not matched to a gene. CDR3: CASSLNARLAHGELFF. The CDR3, as DNA: TGTGCCAGCAGCTTAAATGCAAGACTAGCCCACGGGGAGCTGTTTTTT.

J is TRBJ1-2 and V is TRBV5-5, with 8 bases matching TRBD1. Germline V gene lookup returns CDR1 SGHKS and CDR2 YYEKEE (reference sequence). V was clipped by 4 bases and J by 1 base; unmatched bases: 12. CDR3 length: 17 residues. The CDR3 reads CASSTGQGRRGNYGYTF. The DNA of the CDR3 is TGTGCCAGCAGCACAGGACAGGGCAGGAGGGGTAACTATGGCTACACCTTC.

The rearrangement joins TRBV3-1 (or the pseudogene TRBV3-2) to TRBJ1-5, with a possible D match to TRBD1 (5 bases). The CDR3 runs 14 residues. Trimming removed 1 base from V and 3 bases from J, with 7 bases in between. The germline gives CDR1 LGHDT, CDR2 YNNKEL (reference sequence). The CDR3 nucleotides read TGTGCCAGCAGCCAAGCGGGGGACAATCAGCCCCAGCATTTT. It codes for CASSQAGDNQPQHF.

This sequence joins TRBV7-2 and TRBJ2-1; 8 nucleotides agree with TRBD2. V shed 6 bases, J shed 6 bases, and the junction held 19 bases outside the gene matches. The germline V gene encodes CDR1 SGHTA and CDR2 FQGNSA. This CDR3 comprises 18 residues. As DNA, the CDR3 is TGTGCCAGCAGACCTTCTCCGGGACTAGAAATAAATAGCAATGAGCAGTTCTTC. Encoded protein: CASRPSPGLEINSNEQFF.

This chain joins TRBV2 and TRBJ2-2; 8 bases line up with TRBD1. The germline V gene encodes CDR1 SNHLY and CDR2 FYNNEI. The CDR3 spans 13 residues. The V segment lost 9 bases and the J segment 4 bases; nucleotides outside the gene matches: 4. The CDR3 protein is CARQTGATGELFF. CDR3 DNA sequence: TGTGCCAGACAGACAGGGGCCACCGGGGAGCTGTTTTTT.

This chain uses TRBV7-8 with TRBJ1-4; possibly TRBD1 for D (5 bases). Trimming took 4 bases from V and 8 from J, leaving 20 bases between them. Germline values: CDR1 SGHVS, CDR2 FQNEAQ. The CDR3 covers 16 residues. The chain's CDR3 is CASSSGPGLGVEKLFF. The CDR3 nucleotides read TGTGCCAGCAGCTCCGGGCCGGGCTTAGGGGTCGAAAAACTGTTTTTT.

This clone occurred a few times. The V and J genes are TRBV4-1 and TRBJ2-7; D unclear. V dropped 0 bases and J dropped 3 bases, with 12 bases sitting between them. This CDR3 comprises 15 residues. Germline V gives CDR1 MGHRA, CDR2 YSYEKL. The CDR3 here is CASSQDFPSHYEQYF. CDR3 in DNA: TGCGCCAGCAGCCAAGATTTCCCCTCACACTACGAGCAGTACTTC.

The J gene is TRBJ2-2, the V gene TRBV11-1, with a possible D match to TRBD2 (5 bases). The germline CDR1 and CDR2 sequences are SGHAT and FQDESV (reference sequence). The V gene lost 6 bases and the J gene lost 5 bases, with 19 bases spanning the gap. There are 16 residues in the CDR3. For the CDR3, the DNA is TGTGCCAGCAGGATAACAGTCTGTCGGGGAACCGGGGAGCTGTTTTTT. Translated, it gives CASRITVCRGTGELFF.

This rearrangement joins TRBV30 to TRBJ1-4, with 9 bases that match TRBD1. With 2 bases clipped from V and 10 bases from J, the junction kept 14 bases outside the gene matches. The CDR3 consists of 16 residues. Germline V CDR1 and CDR2: GTSNPN, SVGIG (reference sequence). CDR3 nucleotide sequence: TGTGCCTGGAGTCCCCCAAGACAGGGGGGCAGAGGAAAACTGTTTTTT. Translated: CAWSPPRQGGRGKLFF.

The chain joins TRBV11-2 to TRBJ2-7; TRBD1 aligns across 10 bases. This CDR3 region has 18 residues. CDR1 is SGHAT and CDR2 is FQNNGV in the germline V gene. Trimming at V came to 5 bases and at J to 6 bases, leaving 19 bases not matched to a gene. The chain's CDR3 is CASSLLSTRTGGFGEQYF. For the CDR3, the DNA is TGTGCCAGCAGCCTTCTGTCGACTCGGACAGGGGGGTTTGGCGAGCAGTACTTC.

This clone was observed a few times. J is TRBJ2-7 and V is TRBV11-2; D call uncertain. V dropped 7 bases and J dropped 7 bases, with 11 bases sitting between them. Germline V gene data show CDR1 as SGHAT and CDR2 as FQNNGV. There are 11 residues in the CDR3. CDR3 in amino acids: CASIKGREQYF. DNA of the CDR3: TGTGCCAGCATCAAAGGCAGGGAGCAGTACTTC.

The chain couples TRBV6-5 to TRBJ1-6, with D unresolved. Germline CDR1 is MNHEY and CDR2 is SVGAGI. Between the trimmed V and J ends, which lost 2 bases and 7 bases, there was a span of 9 bases. CDR3 length: 14 residues. The CDR3 DNA reads TGTGCCAGCAGTTACGAGGGCTGGAATTCACCCCTCCACTTT. Its protein is CASSYEGWNSPLHF.

The chain couples TRBV4-2 to TRBJ2-2; D gene uncertain. Per germline, CDR1 LGHNA and CDR2 YNFKEQ. V lost 4 bases to trimming and J lost 0 bases, with 9 bases between them. The CDR3 is 15 residues long. The CDR3 nucleotides read TGTGCCAGCAGCCGATCGGACGCGAACACCGGGGAGCTGTTTTTT. Its translation is CASSRSDANTGELFF.

The genes are TRBV24-1 and TRBJ1-2; D is unresolved. The V gene's germline CDR1 is KGHDR and CDR2 SFDVKD. V lost 0 bases and J 6 bases, leaving 16 bases between the germline ends. The CDR3 has 16 residues. The CDR3 nucleotides read TGTGCCACCAGTGATTTGCTACGGGGAAGTAAGGATGGCTACACCTTC. Translation gives CATSDLLRGSKDGYTF.

The gene calls are TRBV7-2 and TRBJ2-1; 15 bases agree with TRBD2. The ends lost 6 bases at V and 5 bases at J; junction bases unmatched: 5. The CDR3 is 16 residues long. Germline V lookup: CDR1 SGHTA, CDR2 FQGNSA. CDR3 bases: TGTGCCAGCAGACGGACTAGCGGGAGGGCTAACAATGAGCAGTTCTTC. Translating it yields CASRRTSGRANNEQFF.